This record concerns one TCR beta chain sequence. Its target is unknown. The sample is drawn from a study of T cell responses to AZD1222 COVID-19 vaccine. Study results and limitations: Across spike, vaccine-associated CD4 TCRs were found, dominant at 160-218 and 743-854. Two AZD1222 administrations were followed by greater Spike-specific TCR breadth and depth.

The table came from immunoSEQ multiplex PCR; TCRdb's copy has only in-frame clones and leaves some out. The sample has around 150,000 clones, approximately 90% seen once. The CDR3 loop spans 16 amino acids. Germline lookup yields CDR1 MGHRA and CDR2 YSYEKL. The V segment lost 5 bases and the J segment 2 bases; nucleotides outside the gene matches: 7. This sequence was found in an adult who received the AZD1222 COVID-19 vaccine. The material sequenced was peripheral blood, taken 28 days after the second AZD1222 dose. The chain has TRBV4-1 and TRBJ2-3, with 10 bases that match TRBD2. CDR3 coding DNA: TGCGCCAGCAGCGCCCCTACTAGCGGGGTCACAGATACGCAGTATTTT. Amino acid sequence: CASSAPTSGVTDTQYF.